This T cell receptor beta chain emerged from a study of shared clonotypes between healthy human individuals. The CDR3 consists of 15 residues. Per germline, CDR1 LGHNA and CDR2 YNFKEQ. Trimming stripped 0 bases from V and 0 bases from J, with 6 bases between. The naive CD8 population came from CD45RO-negative cells selected for CCR7, without terminally differentiated effector memory CD45RA+ cells. The protocol was immunoSEQ multiplex PCR, while the TCRdb copy is restricted to in-frame clones and leaves out a portion. The table records 2 million or so clones, just under 95% of them present only once. J is TRBJ1-3 and V is TRBV4-2; D remains unclear. Source material: naive CD8+ T cells sorted from blood. The TCR originated in a man between 18 and 35 years old in good health. CDR3 nucleotide sequence: TGTGCCAGCAGCCAAGAAACAGCCTCTGGAAACACCATATATTTT. Protein product: CASSQETASGNTIYF.